The entry below gives a single TCR beta chain sequence along with its context. Its antigen is unidentified. These data belong to a study of Ad26.COV2.S vaccination and SARS-CoV-2 variants. Profiling relied on immunoSEQ multiplex PCR, and the TCRdb table lists in-frame clones only, not all of them. This sample yields over 110,000 clones, of which about nine tenths are seen a single time; 4.5% to 6% belongs to the top ten. Trimming cost V 0 bases and J 7 bases; bases outside gene matches: 11. In germline, CDR1 is SGHNT, CDR2 YENEEA. This CDR3 has 17 amino acids. Study observations and caveats: Post-vaccination spike-specific CD8+ and CD4+ T cell responses reportedly had substantial breadth. Breadth and depth estimates from TCRs may understate total T cell responses.

This chain uses TRBV11-3 with TRBJ2-3; the match to TRBD1 covers 9 bases. The TCR sequence derives from a human donor who had recovered from COVID-19. Sequencing was performed on peripheral blood, taken after recovery from COVID-19. CDR3 nucleotides: TGTGCCAGCAGCTTAGATCGGGGGACAGGGACTTCGAATACGCAGTATTTT. It translates to CASSLDRGTGTSNTQYF. The variable domain in full, with the rest retrieved from reference TRBV11-3 and TRBJ2-3, is EAGVVQSPRYKIIEKKQPVAFWCNPISGHNTLYWYLQNLGQGPELLIRYENEEAVDDSQLPKDRFSAERLKGVDSTLKIQPAELGDSAVYLCASSLDRGTGTSNTQYFGPGTRLTVL.